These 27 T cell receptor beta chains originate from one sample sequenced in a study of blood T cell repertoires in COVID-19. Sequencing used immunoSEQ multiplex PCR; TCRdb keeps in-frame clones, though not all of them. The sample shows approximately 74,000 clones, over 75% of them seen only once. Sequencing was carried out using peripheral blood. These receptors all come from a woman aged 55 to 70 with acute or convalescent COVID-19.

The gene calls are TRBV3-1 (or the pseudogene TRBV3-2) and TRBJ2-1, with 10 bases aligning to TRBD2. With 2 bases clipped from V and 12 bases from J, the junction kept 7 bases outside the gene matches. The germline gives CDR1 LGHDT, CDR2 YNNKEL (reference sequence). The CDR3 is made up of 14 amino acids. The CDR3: CASSQTSGVRGQFF. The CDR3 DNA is TGTGCCAGCAGCCAAACTAGCGGGGTGAGAGGGCAGTTCTTC.

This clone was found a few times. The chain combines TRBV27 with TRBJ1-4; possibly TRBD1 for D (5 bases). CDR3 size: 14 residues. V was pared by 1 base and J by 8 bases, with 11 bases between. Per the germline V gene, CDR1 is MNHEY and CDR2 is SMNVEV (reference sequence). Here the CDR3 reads CASSLLAGREKLFF. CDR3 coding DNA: TGTGCCAGCAGTTTATTGGCAGGGCGGGAAAAACTGTTTTTT.

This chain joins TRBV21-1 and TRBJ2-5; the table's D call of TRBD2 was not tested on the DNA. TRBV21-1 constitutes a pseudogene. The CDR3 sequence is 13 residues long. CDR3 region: CASSRTSGETQYF. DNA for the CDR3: TGTGCCAGCAGCCGGACTAGCGGAGAGACCCAGTACTTC.

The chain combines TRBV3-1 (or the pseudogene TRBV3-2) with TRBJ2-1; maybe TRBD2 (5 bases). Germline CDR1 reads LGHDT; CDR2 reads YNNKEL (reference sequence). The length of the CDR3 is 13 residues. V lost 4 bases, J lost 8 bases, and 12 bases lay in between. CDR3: CASSLNQRDEQFF. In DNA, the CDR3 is TGTGCCAGCAGCCTAAATCAGAGGGATGAGCAGTTCTTC.

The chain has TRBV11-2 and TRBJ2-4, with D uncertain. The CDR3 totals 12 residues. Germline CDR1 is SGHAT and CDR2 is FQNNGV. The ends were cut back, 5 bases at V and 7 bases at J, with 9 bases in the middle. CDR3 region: CASSPLSNIQYF. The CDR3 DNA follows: TGTGCCAGCAGCCCTTTGTCGAACATTCAGTACTTC.

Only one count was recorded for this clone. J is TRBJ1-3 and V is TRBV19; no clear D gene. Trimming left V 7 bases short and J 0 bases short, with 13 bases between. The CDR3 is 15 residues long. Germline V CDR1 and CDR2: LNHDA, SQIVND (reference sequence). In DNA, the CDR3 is TGTGCCAGTATCCCCCCGGGGAACTCTGGAAACACCATATATTTT. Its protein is CASIPPGNSGNTIYF.

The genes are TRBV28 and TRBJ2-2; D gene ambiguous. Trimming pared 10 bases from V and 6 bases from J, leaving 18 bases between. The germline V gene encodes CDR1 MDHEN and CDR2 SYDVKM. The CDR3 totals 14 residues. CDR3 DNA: TGTGCCACCAAAGGAGCCAATACACCCGGGGAGCTGTTTTTT. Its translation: CATKGANTPGELFF. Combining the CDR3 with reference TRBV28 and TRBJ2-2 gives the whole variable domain DVKVTQSSRYLVKRTGEKVFLECVQDMDHENMFWYRQDPGLGLRLIYFSYDVKMKEKGDIPEGYSVSREKKERFSLILESASTNQTSMYLCATKGANTPGELFFGEGSRLTVL.

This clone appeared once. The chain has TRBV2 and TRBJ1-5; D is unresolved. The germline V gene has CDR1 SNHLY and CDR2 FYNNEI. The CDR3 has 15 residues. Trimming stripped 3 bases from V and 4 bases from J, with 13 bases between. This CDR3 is CASSDFLGRNQPQHF. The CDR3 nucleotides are TGTGCCAGCAGTGATTTCCTCGGGAGGAATCAGCCCCAGCATTTT.

CDR3 nucleotide sequence: TGTGCCAGCAAAAGAACAGGGCTCTACGAGCAGTACGTC. Translating gives CASKRTGLYEQYV. The chain employs TRBV2 and TRBJ2-7, with TRBD1 as a possible D gene (6 bases). Germline values: CDR1 SNHLY, CDR2 FYNNEI. Trimming cost V 7 bases and J 3 bases, with 13 bases left between them. This CDR3 has 13 residues.

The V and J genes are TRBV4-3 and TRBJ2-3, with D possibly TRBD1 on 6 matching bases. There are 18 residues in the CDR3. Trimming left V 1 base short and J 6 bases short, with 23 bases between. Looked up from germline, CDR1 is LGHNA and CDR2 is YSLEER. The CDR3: CASSQVSSSRGLWDTQYF. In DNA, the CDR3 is TGCGCCAGCAGCCAAGTCTCCTCTAGCAGGGGATTATGGGATACGCAGTATTTT.

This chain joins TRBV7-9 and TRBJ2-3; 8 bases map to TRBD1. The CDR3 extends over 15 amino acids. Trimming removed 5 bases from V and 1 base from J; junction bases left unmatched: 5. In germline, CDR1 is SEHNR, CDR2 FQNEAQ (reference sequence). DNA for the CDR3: TGTGCCAGCAGCAGAGACAGGGGACGCACAGATACGCAGTATTTT. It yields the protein CASSRDRGRTDTQYF.

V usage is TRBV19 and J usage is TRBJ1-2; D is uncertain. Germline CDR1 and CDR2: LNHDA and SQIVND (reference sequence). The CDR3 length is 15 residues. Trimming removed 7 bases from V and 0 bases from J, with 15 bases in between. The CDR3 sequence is CASTPVASTNYGYTF. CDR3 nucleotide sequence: TGTGCCAGTACGCCCGTGGCCTCAACTAACTATGGCTACACCTTC.

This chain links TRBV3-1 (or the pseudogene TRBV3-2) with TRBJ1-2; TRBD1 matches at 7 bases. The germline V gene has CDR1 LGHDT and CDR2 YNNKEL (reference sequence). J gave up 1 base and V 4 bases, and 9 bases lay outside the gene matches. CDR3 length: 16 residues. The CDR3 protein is CASSPSLPGGNYGYTF. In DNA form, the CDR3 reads TGTGCCAGCAGCCCGTCTTTGCCAGGGGGTAACTATGGCTACACCTTC.

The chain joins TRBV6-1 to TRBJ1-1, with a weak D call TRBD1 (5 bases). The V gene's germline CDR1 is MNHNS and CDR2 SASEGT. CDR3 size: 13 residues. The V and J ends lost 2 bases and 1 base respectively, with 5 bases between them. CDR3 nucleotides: TGTGCCAGCAGTGAACAGGGGAACACTGAAGCTTTCTTT. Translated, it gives CASSEQGNTEAFF.

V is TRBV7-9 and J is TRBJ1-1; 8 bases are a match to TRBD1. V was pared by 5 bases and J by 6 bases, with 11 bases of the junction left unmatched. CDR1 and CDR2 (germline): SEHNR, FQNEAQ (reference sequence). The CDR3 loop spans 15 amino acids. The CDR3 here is CASSPGTGSDAEAFF. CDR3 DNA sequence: TGTGCCAGCAGCCCGGGGACAGGTAGTGACGCTGAAGCTTTCTTT.

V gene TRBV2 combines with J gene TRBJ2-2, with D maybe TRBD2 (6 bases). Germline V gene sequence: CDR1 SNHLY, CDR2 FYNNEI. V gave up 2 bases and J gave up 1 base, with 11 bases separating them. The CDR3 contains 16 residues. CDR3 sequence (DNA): TGTGCCAGCAGTGAATGGCTGGAGGGGAACACCGGGGAGCTGTTTTTT. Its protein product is CASSEWLEGNTGELFF. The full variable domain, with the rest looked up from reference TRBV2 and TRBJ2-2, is EPEVTQTPSHQVTQMGQEVILRCVPISNHLYFYWYRQILGQKVEFLVSFYNNEISEKSEIFDDQFSVERPDGSNFTLKIRSTKLEDSAMYFCASSEWLEGNTGELFFGEGSRLTVL.

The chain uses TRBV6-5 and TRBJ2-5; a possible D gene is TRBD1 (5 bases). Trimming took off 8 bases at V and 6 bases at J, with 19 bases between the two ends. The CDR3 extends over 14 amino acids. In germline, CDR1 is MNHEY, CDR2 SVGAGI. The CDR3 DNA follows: TGTGCCAGCGGGGCAGATGTGGGAATGAAGACCCAGTACTTC. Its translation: CASGADVGMKTQYF.

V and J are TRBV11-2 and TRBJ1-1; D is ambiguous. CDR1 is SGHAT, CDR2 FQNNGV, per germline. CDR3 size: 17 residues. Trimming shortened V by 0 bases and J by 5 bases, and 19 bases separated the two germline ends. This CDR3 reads CASSLDLTRGLGTEAFF. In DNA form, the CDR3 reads TGTGCCAGCAGCTTAGATCTAACTCGGGGATTGGGGACTGAAGCTTTCTTT. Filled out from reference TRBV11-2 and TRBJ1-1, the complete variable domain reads EAGVAQSPRYKIIEKRQSVAFWCNPISGHATLYWYQQILGQGPKLLIQFQNNGVVDDSQLPKDRFSAERLKGVDSTLKIQPAKLEDSAVYLCASSLDLTRGLGTEAFFGQGTRLTVV.

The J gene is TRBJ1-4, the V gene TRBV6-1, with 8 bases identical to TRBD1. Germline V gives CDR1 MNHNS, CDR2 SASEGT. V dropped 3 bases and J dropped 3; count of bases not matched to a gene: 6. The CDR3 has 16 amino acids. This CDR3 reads CASSDVRGPANEKLFF. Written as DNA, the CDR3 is TGTGCCAGCAGTGATGTCAGGGGGCCGGCTAATGAAAAACTGTTTTTT.

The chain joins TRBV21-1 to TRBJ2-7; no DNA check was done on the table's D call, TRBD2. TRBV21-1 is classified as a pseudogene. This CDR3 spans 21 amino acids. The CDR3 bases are TGTGCCAGCAGCAAGAAGGACGGGGGACTAGCGGGAGGGCCCTTATCGTACGAGCAGTACGTC. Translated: CASSKKDGGLAGGPLSYEQYV.

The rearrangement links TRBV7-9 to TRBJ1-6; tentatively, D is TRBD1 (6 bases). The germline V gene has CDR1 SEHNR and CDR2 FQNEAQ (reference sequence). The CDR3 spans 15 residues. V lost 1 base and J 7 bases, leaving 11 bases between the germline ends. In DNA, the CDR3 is TGTGCCAGCAGCTTAGGTGGTGGGACAAATTCACCCCTCCACTTT. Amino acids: CASSLGGGTNSPLHF.

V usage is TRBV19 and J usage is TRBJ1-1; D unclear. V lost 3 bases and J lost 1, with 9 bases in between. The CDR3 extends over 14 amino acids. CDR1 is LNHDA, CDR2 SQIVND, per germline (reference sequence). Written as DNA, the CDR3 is TGTGCCAGTAGTATCATCGGTCCGAACACTGAAGCTTTCTTT. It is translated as CASSIIGPNTEAFF.

CDR3 DNA: TGTGCCAGCAGCCCCGGGGGGTTGGGGGTGGCTTTCTTT. As protein: CASSPGGLGVAFF. The V gene is TRBV12-3 or TRBV12-4, the J gene TRBJ1-1, with a tentative D call TRBD1 (5 bases). V was pared by 6 bases and J by 11 bases, with 19 bases between. CDR3 length: 13 amino acids.

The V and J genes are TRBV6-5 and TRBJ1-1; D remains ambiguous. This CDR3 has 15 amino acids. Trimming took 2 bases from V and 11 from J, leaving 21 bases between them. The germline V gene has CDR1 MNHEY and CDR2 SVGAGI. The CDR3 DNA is TGTGCCAGCAGTTACCTCGGAAGCGTACCCCGAGAGGCTTTCTTT. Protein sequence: CASSYLGSVPREAFF.

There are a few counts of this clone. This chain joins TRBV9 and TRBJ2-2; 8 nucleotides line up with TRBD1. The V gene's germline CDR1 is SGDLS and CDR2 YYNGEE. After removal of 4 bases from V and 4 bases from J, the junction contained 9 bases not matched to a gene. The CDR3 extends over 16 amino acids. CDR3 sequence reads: CASSPSGTGFTGELFF. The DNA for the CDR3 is TGTGCCAGCAGCCCCTCCGGGACAGGCTTCACCGGGGAGCTGTTTTTT.

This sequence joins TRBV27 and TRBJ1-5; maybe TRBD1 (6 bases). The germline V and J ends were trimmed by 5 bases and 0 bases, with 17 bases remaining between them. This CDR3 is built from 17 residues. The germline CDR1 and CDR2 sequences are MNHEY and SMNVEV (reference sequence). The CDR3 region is CASSPVRGRYSNQPQHF. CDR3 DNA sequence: TGTGCCAGCAGTCCCGTGCGGGGGCGATATAGCAATCAGCCCCAGCATTTT.

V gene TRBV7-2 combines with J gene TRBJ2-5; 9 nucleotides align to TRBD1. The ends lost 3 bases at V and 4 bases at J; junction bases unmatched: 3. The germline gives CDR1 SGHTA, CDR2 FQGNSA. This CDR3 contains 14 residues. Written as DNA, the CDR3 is TGTGCCAGCAGCTTCCAGACAGGGGGAGAGACCCAGTACTTC. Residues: CASSFQTGGETQYF.